These T cell receptor beta chains were read from a single sample in a study of blood T cell repertoires in COVID-19. Profiling relied on immunoSEQ multiplex PCR, and the TCRdb table lists in-frame clones only, not all of them. In the table there are 250,000 to 300,000 clones, over 70% of which are singletons. The sample comprised peripheral blood. The receptors were sampled from an elderly woman with acute or convalescent COVID-19. The CDR3 runs from the conserved cysteine through the conserved F or W. The D gene is left open where the match is weak. Expanded clones are given a class, and other clones once, few, many or no size at all.

clone_size: NA; v_call: TRBV14; j_call: TRBJ2-7; d_call: NA; cdr3_nt: TGTGCCAGCAGCCAAGAGGGGCAGGGTTCCTACGAGCAGTACTTC; cdr3_aa: CASSQEGQGSYEQYF
clone_size: NA; v_call: TRBV6-5; j_call: TRBJ2-3; d_call: NA; cdr3_nt: TGTGCCAGCAGAAAGGCAGGGACAGATACGCAGTATTTT; cdr3_aa: CASRKAGTDTQYF
clone_size: once; v_call: TRBV15; j_call: TRBJ1-2; d_call: NA; cdr3_nt: TGTGCCACCAGCAGAGATAGGGAGGGAAGGAGAGGCTACACCTTC; cdr3_aa: CATSRDREGRRGYTF
clone_size: NA; v_call: TRBV5-4; j_call: TRBJ2-1; d_call: NA; cdr3_nt: TGTGCCAGCAGCTTGGATCCCGGGAGTGAGCAGTTCTTC; cdr3_aa: CASSLDPGSEQFF
clone_size: NA; v_call: TRBV5-4; j_call: TRBJ2-3; d_call: NA; cdr3_nt: TGTGCCAGCAGCGCTGGGAACAGGGTCACAGATACGCAGTATTTT; cdr3_aa: CASSAGNRVTDTQYF
clone_size: NA; v_call: TRBV20-1; j_call: TRBJ2-3; d_call: TRBD2; cdr3_nt: TGCAGTGCTAGTGGCCAGCGGGGGGTCCAAGGAGGCACAGATACGCAGTATTTT; cdr3_aa: CSASGQRGVQGGTDTQYF
clone_size: few; v_call: TRBV30; j_call: TRBJ1-3; d_call: NA; cdr3_nt: TGTGCCTGGAGTTTCCCAGGAAGCTCCTCTGGAAACACCATATATTTT; cdr3_aa: CAWSFPGSSSGNTIYF
clone_size: NA; v_call: TRBV3-1/TRBV3-2; j_call: TRBJ1-6; d_call: NA; cdr3_nt: TGTGCCAGCAGCCAAGAAGGTTATTACGGGGGGGTTTCACCCCTCCACTTT; cdr3_aa: CASSQEGYYGGVSPLHF
clone_size: NA; v_call: TRBV6-6; j_call: TRBJ1-6; d_call: NA; cdr3_nt: TGTGCCAGCAGTGGCGCAGGGAAGGGGTCACCCCTCCACTTT; cdr3_aa: CASSGAGKGSPLHF
clone_size: NA; v_call: TRBV7-3; j_call: TRBJ2-1; d_call: TRBD2; cdr3_nt: TGTGCCAGCAGCTTTAGCGGGGGGGCCAATGAGCAGTTCTTC; cdr3_aa: CASSFSGGANEQFF
clone_size: NA; v_call: TRBV2; j_call: TRBJ2-7; d_call: NA; cdr3_nt: TGTGCCAGCAGTGTCCGGGAGCAGTACTTC; cdr3_aa: CASSVREQYF
clone_size: NA; v_call: TRBV11-1; j_call: TRBJ1-2; d_call: NA; cdr3_nt: TGTGCCAGCTCGAACCTACTTAACTATGGCTACACCTTC; cdr3_aa: CASSNLLNYGYTF
clone_size: NA; v_call: TRBV6-6; j_call: TRBJ2-7; d_call: TRBD2; cdr3_nt: TGTGCCAGCAGAATAGCGGGGGGATCTTACGAGCAGTACTTC; cdr3_aa: CASRIAGGSYEQYF
clone_size: few; v_call: TRBV6-5; j_call: TRBJ2-5; d_call: TRBD2; cdr3_nt: TGTGCCAGCAGTTTCGGGGCGGGGGGCGCCGAGACCCAGTACTTC; cdr3_aa: CASSFGAGGAETQYF
clone_size: once; v_call: TRBV19; j_call: TRBJ1-2; d_call: NA; cdr3_nt: TGTGCCACCGCCTCCGTGGGGGCGTCCTCTAACTATGGCTACACCTTC; cdr3_aa: CATASVGASSNYGYTF
clone_size: NA; v_call: TRBV5-4; j_call: TRBJ2-1; d_call: TRBD2; cdr3_nt: TGTGCCAGCAGCCCCCCGGGCGGGAGGATCGACAATGAGCAGTTCTTC; cdr3_aa: CASSPPGGRIDNEQFF
clone_size: NA; v_call: TRBV20-1; j_call: TRBJ1-5; d_call: NA; cdr3_nt: TGCAGTGCTAGTCGGGGGACGAATCAGCCCCAGCATTTT; cdr3_aa: CSASRGTNQPQHF
clone_size: NA; v_call: TRBV10-3; j_call: TRBJ1-3; d_call: NA; cdr3_nt: TGTGCCATCAGTGACCTAAAGAGGGGGAGCTCTGGAAACACCATATATTTT; cdr3_aa: CAISDLKRGSSGNTIYF
clone_size: NA; v_call: TRBV27; j_call: TRBJ2-7; d_call: TRBD1; cdr3_nt: TGTGCCAGCAGTTTATTCCCCCCCCGGACAGGGGGCGCGGTTGCTCACGAGCAGTACTTC; cdr3_aa: CASSLFPPRTGGAVAHEQYF
clone_size: NA; v_call: TRBV7-9; j_call: TRBJ2-2; d_call: TRBD2; cdr3_nt: TGTGCCAGCAGCTCTAGGGGCCTAGCGGGGTCTTCGAACACCGGGGAGCTGTTTTTT; cdr3_aa: CASSSRGLAGSSNTGELFF
clone_size: NA; v_call: TRBV5-4; j_call: TRBJ2-6; d_call: NA; cdr3_nt: TGTGCCAGCAGCTTGGGTTCCACTGGGGCCAACGTCCTGACTTTC; cdr3_aa: CASSLGSTGANVLTF
clone_size: NA; v_call: TRBV6-2/TRBV6-3; j_call: TRBJ1-5; d_call: NA; cdr3_nt: TGTGCCAGCAGTTACTCGAGGCTAAATCAGCCCCAGCATTTT; cdr3_aa: CASSYSRLNQPQHF
clone_size: NA; v_call: TRBV19; j_call: TRBJ2-2; d_call: NA; cdr3_nt: TGTGCCAGTACCCCCGTCGCTCCCGGTATAGCCGGGGAGCTGTTTTTT; cdr3_aa: CASTPVAPGIAGELFF
clone_size: NA; v_call: TRBV10-3; j_call: TRBJ2-7; d_call: NA; cdr3_nt: TGTGCCATCAGGCCTTGGGGGGAAGGGAGCTCCTACGAGCAGTACTTC; cdr3_aa: CAIRPWGEGSSYEQYF
clone_size: medium-sized; v_call: TRBV5-1; j_call: TRBJ1-2; d_call: NA; cdr3_nt: TGCGCCAGCAGCTTTTTGGGGGCTGGCTATGGCTACACCTTC; cdr3_aa: CASSFLGAGYGYTF
clone_size: NA; v_call: TRBV7-2; j_call: TRBJ2-1; d_call: NA; cdr3_nt: TGTGCCAGCACCTTGGACAGAAGCTCCTACAATGAGCAGTTCTTC; cdr3_aa: CASTLDRSSYNEQFF
clone_size: NA; v_call: TRBV6-6; j_call: TRBJ2-7; d_call: TRBD1; cdr3_nt: TGTGCCAGCAGATCGACAGGGGGCTTGTACGAGCAGTACTTC; cdr3_aa: CASRSTGGLYEQYF
clone_size: NA; v_call: TRBV5-1; j_call: TRBJ2-1; d_call: TRBD2; cdr3_nt: TGCGCCAGCAGTGGGGCGGGAGTAGGGTTCAATGAGCAGTTCTTC; cdr3_aa: CASSGAGVGFNEQFF
clone_size: NA; v_call: TRBV2; j_call: TRBJ1-1; d_call: NA; cdr3_nt: TGTGCCAGCAGTGACAAATTGGCGAACACTGAAGCTTTCTTT; cdr3_aa: CASSDKLANTEAFF
clone_size: NA; v_call: TRBV11-3; j_call: TRBJ2-1; d_call: NA; cdr3_nt: TGTGCCAGCAGCTTAGGCACTGGGGGCCACAATGAGCAGTTCTTC; cdr3_aa: CASSLGTGGHNEQFF
clone_size: NA; v_call: TRBV11-2; j_call: TRBJ2-5; d_call: NA; cdr3_nt: TGTGCCAGCAGCTTACGGGTCCGGGAGACACGTACCCAAGAGACCCAGTACTTC; cdr3_aa: CASSLRVRETRTQETQYF
clone_size: NA; v_call: TRBV6-2/TRBV6-3; j_call: TRBJ2-2; d_call: NA; cdr3_nt: TGTGCCAGCAGTCGCCTATCAACAGGGTCGGGCACCGGGGAGCTGTTTTTT; cdr3_aa: CASSRLSTGSGTGELFF
clone_size: NA; v_call: TRBV30; j_call: TRBJ2-1; d_call: NA; cdr3_nt: TGTGCCTGGAGTAATCGGGTGGAAGAGCAGTTCTTC; cdr3_aa: CAWSNRVEEQFF
clone_size: NA; v_call: TRBV12-3/TRBV12-4; j_call: TRBJ2-3; d_call: NA; cdr3_nt: TGTGCCAGCTCAAACCGGGTGACGCAGTATTTT; cdr3_aa: CASSNRVTQYF
clone_size: NA; v_call: TRBV3-1/TRBV3-2; j_call: TRBJ2-7; d_call: NA; cdr3_nt: TGTGCCAGCAGCCAAGGGACTCTCCGCTCCTACGAGCAGTACTTC; cdr3_aa: CASSQGTLRSYEQYF
clone_size: few; v_call: TRBV11-2; j_call: TRBJ2-1; d_call: NA; cdr3_nt: TGTGCCAGCAGCCGATTAGCGGCTGTTACCTACAATGAGCAGTTCTTC; cdr3_aa: CASSRLAAVTYNEQFF
clone_size: few; v_call: TRBV27; j_call: TRBJ2-1; d_call: NA; cdr3_nt: TGTGCCAGCAGTTTATTGGCAGGGGATGAGCAGTTCTTC; cdr3_aa: CASSLLAGDEQFF
clone_size: NA; v_call: TRBV19; j_call: TRBJ1-1; d_call: TRBD1; cdr3_nt: TGTGCCAGTAGTAGGACAGGGGGCAACACTGAAGCTTTCTTT; cdr3_aa: CASSRTGGNTEAFF
clone_size: few; v_call: TRBV11-2; j_call: TRBJ1-2; d_call: TRBD1; cdr3_nt: TGTGCCAGCAGCCCCGGCCGACAGGGGGGTGGCTACACCTTC; cdr3_aa: CASSPGRQGGGYTF
clone_size: NA; v_call: TRBV7-9; j_call: TRBJ2-7; d_call: TRBD1; cdr3_nt: TGTGCCAGCAGCTCGACAGGGACCTACGAGCAGTACTTC; cdr3_aa: CASSSTGTYEQYF
clone_size: NA; v_call: TRBV27; j_call: TRBJ1-6; d_call: TRBD1; cdr3_nt: TGTGCCAGCAGTTCCCTCCACACACAGGGGAACAATTCACCCCTCCACTTT; cdr3_aa: CASSSLHTQGNNSPLHF
clone_size: NA; v_call: TRBV4-1; j_call: TRBJ2-7; d_call: TRBD2; cdr3_nt: TGCGCCAGCAGCCAAGACCCGGGGAGTGGGAGGGCCCTCTACGAGCAGTACTTC; cdr3_aa: CASSQDPGSGRALYEQYF
clone_size: few; v_call: TRBV5-5; j_call: TRBJ1-4; d_call: NA; cdr3_nt: TGTGCCAGCAGCTTGCTAGGACAGCTTAATGAAAAACTGTTTTTT; cdr3_aa: CASSLLGQLNEKLFF
clone_size: NA; v_call: TRBV10-1; j_call: TRBJ1-2; d_call: NA; cdr3_nt: TGCGCCAGCAGTGGCCAACAGAGCTATGGCTACACCTTC; cdr3_aa: CASSGQQSYGYTF
clone_size: NA; v_call: TRBV6-5; j_call: TRBJ1-3; d_call: NA; cdr3_nt: TGTGCCAGCAGTTACAGCCCTGGAAACACCATATATTTT; cdr3_aa: CASSYSPGNTIYF
clone_size: NA; v_call: TRBV7-2; j_call: TRBJ2-3; d_call: NA; cdr3_nt: TGTGCCAGCAGCCCCCGCTTTGCGGATACGCAGTATTTT; cdr3_aa: CASSPRFADTQYF
clone_size: NA; v_call: TRBV5-4; j_call: TRBJ2-5; d_call: TRBD2; cdr3_nt: TGTGCCAGCAGCAGGGGACTAGCGGGGGTAGAAGAGACCCAGTACTTC; cdr3_aa: CASSRGLAGVEETQYF
clone_size: NA; v_call: TRBV9; j_call: TRBJ1-6; d_call: NA; cdr3_nt: TGTGCCAGCAGCGTAGAAGGGAGTTCGTCCCTCCACTTT; cdr3_aa: CASSVEGSSSLHF
clone_size: many; v_call: TRBV12-5; j_call: TRBJ1-2; d_call: NA; cdr3_nt: TGTGCTAGTGGTTTGGGGAGATTGAGCTATGGCTACACCTTC; cdr3_aa: CASGLGRLSYGYTF
clone_size: NA; v_call: TRBV6-6; j_call: TRBJ2-2; d_call: TRBD2; cdr3_nt: TGTGCCAGCTCCGGACTAGCGGGGGGCGTGACCGGGGAGCTGTTTTTT; cdr3_aa: CASSGLAGGVTGELFF